The clone carrying this T cell receptor beta chain was seen ten or more times. Using RNA transcripts as the source, TCR beta CDR3 regions were amplified. Carried out on the TCR CDR3, a first-round RT-PCR used the HTBI primer set. TCRdb processed the multiplex PCR reads anew with MiXCR; each CDR3 protein has one entry. This table holds a few hundred thousand distinct CDR3 sequences, approximately 44% found once. The entry originates in a study of T cells in Graves' hyperthyroidism and ophthalmopathy. CDR1 DFQATT and CDR2 SNEGSKA come from the germline V gene (reference sequence). The CDR3 contains 13 residues. V was cut by 5 bases and J by 5 bases, with 13 bases left in between.

The genes are TRBV20-1 and TRBJ1-5; D possibly corresponds to TRBD1 (6 bases). Sequenced input: peripheral blood or thyroid tissue (not recorded which). The receptor was derived from a woman younger than 30 with Graves' hyperthyroidism. The CDR3 nucleotides are TGCAGTGCTCGGAGGGAGGGGGATCAGCCCCAGCATTTT. This gives the protein CSARREGDQPQHF.